The next 19 T cell receptor beta chains were all read from a single sample in a study of CXCR3-negative and CXCR3-positive naive CD8 T cells. Preparation of TRB cDNA libraries relied on 5' RACE carrying UMI labels. TCRdb reprocessed the 5' RACE reads, keeping one entry per CDR3 protein, no DNA. The listing contains fewer than 80,000 distinct CDR3 sequences. The specimen was naive CXCR3- CD8+ T cells from blood. As for subset: CD45RO-CCR7+CD27+CD95- naive CD8+ T cells lacking CXCR3 (TNR3-). All receptors come from a human donor in good health. Some clones in this sample may be carry-over from other donors' samples.

The chain has TRBV7-9 and TRBJ2-7; checking the TCRdb D call of TRBD1 is not possible without DNA. The V gene's germline CDR1 is SEHNR and CDR2 FQNEAQ (reference sequence). This CDR3 is built from 12 residues. This CDR3 reads CASSPWGGEQYF.

The CDR3 loop is CASSVGYSQETQYF. V is TRBV9 and J is TRBJ2-5. The CDR3 sequence is 14 residues long. The germline V gene has CDR1 SGDLS and CDR2 YYNGEE.

The chain combines TRBV5-6 with TRBJ2-4; the D call from TCRdb, TRBD1, cannot be confirmed without DNA. Germline loops: CDR1 SGHDT, CDR2 YYEEEE. There are 15 residues in the CDR3. Here the CDR3 reads CASSGTEGQGNIQYF. Using reference TRBV5-6 and TRBJ2-4 for the parts outside the CDR3, the full variable domain is DAGVTQSPTHLIKTRGQQVTLRCSPKSGHDTVSWYQQALGQGPQFIFQYYEEEERQRGNFPDRFSGHQFPNYSSELNVNALLLGDSALYLCASSGTEGQGNIQYFGAGTRLSVL.

CDR3 region: CASSPGQPYEQYF. J is TRBJ2-7 and V is TRBV28; TCRdb selects TRBD1, and the lack of DNA leaves this call unchecked. The CDR3 totals 13 residues. The germline CDR1 and CDR2 sequences are MDHEN and SYDVKM.

J is TRBJ2-5 and V is TRBV7-2; the TRBD1 assignment by TCRdb is unverifiable without DNA. The CDR3 contains 17 residues. From germline, CDR1 is SGHTA and CDR2 FQGNSA. The CDR3 sequence: CASSLALAGAFGETQYF.

The chain couples TRBV2 to TRBJ1-2; no DNA is available, so the TRBD1 call from TCRdb remains unchecked. Germline V gene data show CDR1 as SNHLY and CDR2 as FYNNEI. The CDR3 is 12 residues long. CDR3 protein: CARVGQNYGYTF.

The J gene is TRBJ2-1, the V gene TRBV12-3 or TRBV12-4. This CDR3 has 17 amino acids. CDR3: CASSFALMGSSYNEQFF.

This clonotype shows up as medium-sized by frequency. This chain uses TRBV29-1 with TRBJ1-6. CDR1 is SQVTM, CDR2 ANQGSEA, per germline. The length of the CDR3 is 13 residues. The CDR3 loop reads CSVGEMGDSPLHF. Full variable domain (outside the CDR3, taken from reference TRBV29-1 and TRBJ1-6): SAVISQKPSRDICQRGTSLTIQCQVDSQVTMMFWYRQQPGQSLTLIATANQGSEATYESGFVIDKFPISRPNLTFSTLTVSNMSPEDSSIYLCSVGEMGDSPLHFGNGTRLTVT.

The chain recombines TRBV7-9 with TRBJ2-7; as DNA is missing, the TRBD2 call by TCRdb cannot be tested. This CDR3 spans 16 amino acids. From germline, CDR1 is SEHNR and CDR2 FQNEAQ (reference sequence). The CDR3 sequence is CASAVGSGSFSYEQYF.

This sequence joins TRBV9 and TRBJ1-1. CDR3 length: 13 amino acids. The germline V gene encodes CDR1 SGDLS and CDR2 YYNGEE. The CDR3 spells CASSAKGNTEAFF.

V is TRBV28 and J is TRBJ2-3; absent DNA, TCRdb's TRBD1 call cannot be checked. This CDR3 is built from 14 residues. Per the germline V gene, CDR1 is MDHEN and CDR2 is SYDVKM. CDR3 loop: CASRGAGAADTQYF.

V is TRBV9 and J is TRBJ1-1. The CDR3 extends over 13 amino acids. Per germline, CDR1 SGDLS and CDR2 YYNGEE. This CDR3 is CASSVRENTEAFF.

The CDR3 is CASSPGLAGPGDTQYF. The chain joins TRBV7-9 to TRBJ2-3; TCRdb's D call, TRBD2, is unchecked because there is no DNA. The CDR3 is made up of 16 amino acids. In germline, CDR1 is SEHNR, CDR2 FQNEAQ (reference sequence).

The chain carries TRBV10-3 and TRBJ2-1. The CDR3 sequence is 16 residues long. From germline, CDR1 is ENHRY and CDR2 SYGVKD. The CDR3 loop reads CAISELSGSSYNEQFF.

The chain recombines TRBV6-4 with TRBJ2-1; with no DNA, the TCRdb D assignment of TRBD1 cannot be verified. Germline V lookup: CDR1 MRHNA, CDR2 SNTAGT. CDR3 length: 15 amino acids. The CDR3: CASSDSGGGFNEQFF.

The CDR3 loop is CASSMTGTGITEAFF. The chain recombines TRBV28 with TRBJ1-1; TCRdb picks TRBD1, but there is no DNA to check that call. The CDR3 has 15 amino acids. Looked up from germline, CDR1 is MDHEN and CDR2 is SYDVKM.

J is TRBJ2-3 and V is TRBV7-2; TCRdb gives TRBD2 as the D gene, but with no DNA this cannot be confirmed. The CDR3 has 13 residues. The germline gives CDR1 SGHTA, CDR2 FQGNSA. The CDR3 region is CASIGLSTDTQYF.

The chain is built from TRBV28 and TRBJ2-7; the D call of TRBD1 rests on TCRdb alone, since no DNA is present to check it. There are 14 residues in the CDR3. Looked up from germline, CDR1 is MDHEN and CDR2 is SYDVKM. The CDR3 spells CASRRVLSSYEQYF.

The chain uses TRBV20-1 and TRBJ2-7; TCRdb designates TRBD2, a call that cannot be tested without DNA. The CDR3 is made up of 15 amino acids. Germline V gene lookup returns CDR1 DFQATT and CDR2 SNEGSKA (reference sequence). The CDR3 reads CSARDPGLEYYEQYF.